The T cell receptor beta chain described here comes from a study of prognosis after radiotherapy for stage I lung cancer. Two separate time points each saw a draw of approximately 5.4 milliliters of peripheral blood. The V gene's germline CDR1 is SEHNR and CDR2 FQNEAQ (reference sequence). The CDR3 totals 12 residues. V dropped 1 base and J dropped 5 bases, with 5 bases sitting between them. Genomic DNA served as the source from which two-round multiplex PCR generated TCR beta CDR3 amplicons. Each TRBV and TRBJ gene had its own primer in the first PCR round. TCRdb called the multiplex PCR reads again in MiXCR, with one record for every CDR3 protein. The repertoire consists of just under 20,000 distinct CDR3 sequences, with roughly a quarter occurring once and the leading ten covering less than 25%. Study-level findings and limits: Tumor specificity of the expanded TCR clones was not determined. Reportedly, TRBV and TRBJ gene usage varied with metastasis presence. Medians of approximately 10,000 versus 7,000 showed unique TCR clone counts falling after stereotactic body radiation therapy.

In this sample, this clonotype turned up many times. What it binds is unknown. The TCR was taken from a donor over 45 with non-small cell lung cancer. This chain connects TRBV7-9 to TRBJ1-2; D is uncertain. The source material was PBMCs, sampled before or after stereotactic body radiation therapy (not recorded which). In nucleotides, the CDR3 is TGTGCCAGCAGCTTAGGGCAGTATGGCTACACCTTC. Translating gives CASSLGQYGYTF.